This TCR beta chain was captured in a study of blood T cell repertoires in COVID-19. The table came from immunoSEQ multiplex PCR; TCRdb's copy has only in-frame clones and leaves some out. The sample gives roughly 200,000 clones, 84% of which show up once; roughly 3.1% is in the top ten. V lost 8 bases and J 1 base, leaving 5 bases between the germline ends. Germline V gene data show CDR1 as MNHEY and CDR2 as SVGAGI. The CDR3 is 11 amino acids. V and J are TRBV6-5 and TRBJ1-1; D remains unclear. Source material: PBMCs or T cells enriched from blood (not recorded which). This TCR was recovered from a woman in her thirties who had been exposed to COVID-19. The CDR3 loop reads CASVRNTEAFF. The CDR3 DNA is TGTGCCAGCGTCAGGAACACTGAAGCTTTCTTT.